What follows are 23 T cell receptor beta chains derived from one specimen sequenced in a study of T cells after yellow fever vaccination. TCRdb itself ran the 5' RACE reads through MiXCR, one entry per CDR3 protein. The sample has around 320,000 distinct CDR3 sequences, over 3.5% seen once. Here the sequenced sample was PBMCs, taken 15 days after the yellow fever booster vaccination. All receptors derive from a man aged 18-30 years who received the YFV17D yellow fever vaccine.

In this sample, this clonotype turned up many times. Here the CDR3 DNA reads TGCGCCAGCAGCCAATCCACAGGGGGCGCTAACTATGGCTACACCTTC. This encodes CASSQSTGGANYGYTF. This rearrangement joins TRBV4-3 to TRBJ1-2; 9 nucleotides line up with TRBD1. The germline CDR1 and CDR2 sequences are LGHNA and YSLEER. V lost 2 bases to trimming and J lost 0 bases; unmatched junction nucleotides: 4. The CDR3 contains 16 residues.

In this sample, this clonotype turned up many times. The chain uses TRBV4-1 and TRBJ2-5, with D unresolved. Germline V CDR1 and CDR2: MGHRA, YSYEKL. The CDR3 has 12 amino acids. The V and J ends lost 2 bases and 5 bases respectively, with 6 bases between them. The CDR3, as DNA: TGCGCCAGCAGCCAACCGCGGGAGACCCAGTACTTC. It translates to CASSQPRETQYF.

This clonotype was found many times. J is TRBJ2-3 and V is TRBV6-5, with a tentative D call TRBD2 (6 bases). This CDR3 region has 13 residues. The V gene lost 9 bases and the J gene lost 0 bases, with 10 bases spanning the gap. Per germline, CDR1 MNHEY and CDR2 SVGAGI. The CDR3: CARFAGSTDTQYF. DNA of the CDR3: TGTGCCAGGTTCGCGGGAAGCACAGATACGCAGTATTTT.

V gene TRBV4-1 combines with J gene TRBJ2-7; 8 bases match TRBD2. Germline CDR1 and CDR2: MGHRA and YSYEKL. Losses at the gene ends were 4 bases for V and 7 bases for J; bases not matched to a gene: 9. The CDR3 is 14 amino acids. The CDR3 DNA follows: TGCGCCAGCAGCCTTGAACCGGGACTAGGGGAGCAGTACGTC. Translating it yields CASSLEPGLGEQYV.

The chain carries TRBV20-1 and TRBJ1-6, with D perhaps matching TRBD1 (6 bases). Germline assignment: CDR1 DFQATT and CDR2 SNEGSKA (reference sequence). V lost 7 bases and J 5 bases, leaving 12 bases between the germline ends. The CDR3 runs 13 residues. CDR3 residues: CSGYRVHNSPLHF. DNA for the CDR3: TGCAGTGGATACAGGGTTCATAATTCACCCCTCCACTTT.

CDR3 loop: CASSQGQGSEAFF. DNA of the CDR3: TGTGCCAGCAGCCAAGGACAGGGAAGTGAAGCTTTCTTT. V usage is TRBV14 and J usage is TRBJ1-1; 7 nucleotides agree with TRBD1. The CDR3 is 13 amino acids. CDR1 and CDR2 from the germline V gene are SGHDN and FVKESK. The V gene end was trimmed by 1 base and the J gene end by 7 bases; junction bases not matched to a gene: 3.

This clonotype was counted at least ten times. The rearrangement joins TRBV11-1 to TRBJ2-7; no definite D call. Germline assignment: CDR1 SGHAT and CDR2 FQDESV (reference sequence). Trimming removed 6 bases from V and 3 bases from J, with 6 bases in between. There are 11 residues in the CDR3. CDR3 sequence reads: CASSRDYEQYV. The DNA for the CDR3 is TGTGCCAGCAGTCGTGACTACGAGCAGTACGTC.

This clonotype came up many times. The chain links TRBV11-2 to TRBJ1-3, with D unclear. The V end was cut by 1 base, the J end by 9 bases, with 16 bases between. The germline V gene encodes CDR1 SGHAT and CDR2 FQNNGV. This CDR3 region has 15 residues. The CDR3 reads CASSLVDSDARTIYF. CDR3 DNA: TGTGCCAGCAGCTTAGTAGACTCGGACGCGCGCACCATATATTTT.

Many counts were recorded for this clonotype. The chain recombines TRBV6-5 with TRBJ1-4; D gene uncertain. The length of the CDR3 is 12 residues. Germline-derived CDR1 and CDR2 are MNHEY and SVGAGI. Trimming cost V 6 bases and J 6 bases, with 8 bases left between them. In DNA form, the CDR3 reads TGTGCCAGCAGGGGTGGGGATGAAAAACTGTTTTTT. It translates to CASRGGDEKLFF.

The genes are TRBV7-9 and TRBJ2-2, with D perhaps matching TRBD1 (6 bases). This CDR3 comprises 13 residues. V was trimmed by 2 bases and J by 6 bases, leaving 7 bases between them. Germline CDR1 and CDR2: SEHNR and FQNEAQ (reference sequence). CDR3 sequence: CASSLTGPGELFF. The CDR3 DNA reads as TGTGCCAGCAGCTTAACAGGGCCCGGGGAGCTGTTTTTT. Complete variable domain (other parts from reference TRBV7-9 and TRBJ2-2): DTGVSQNPRHKITKRGQNVTFRCDPISEHNRLYWYRQTLGQGPEFLTYFQNEAQLEKSRLLSDRFSAERPKGSFSTLEIQRTEQGDSAMYLCASSLTGPGELFFGEGSRLTVL.

The chain joins TRBV12-3 or TRBV12-4 to TRBJ1-2; D not certain. The CDR3 has 15 residues. Between the trimmed V and J ends, which lost 6 bases and 0 bases, there was a span of 14 bases. The CDR3 coding sequence is TGTGCCAGCAGCCCCATCGGAGGGCCTAACTATGGCTACACCTTC. Its translation is CASSPIGGPNYGYTF.

This clonotype was seen ten or more times. The chain joins TRBV7-2 to TRBJ1-5; D ambiguous. The V gene lost 4 bases and the J gene lost 4 bases, with 11 bases spanning the gap. The CDR3 runs 14 residues. Germline V CDR1 and CDR2: SGHTA, FQGNSA. The CDR3 reads CASSSGFSNQPQHF. CDR3 bases: TGTGCCAGCAGCTCCGGATTCTCGAATCAGCCCCAGCATTTT.

The genes are TRBV4-1 and TRBJ2-1; D is possibly TRBD2 (6 bases). V lost 1 base and J lost 0, with 10 bases in between. Germline lookup yields CDR1 MGHRA and CDR2 YSYEKL. The CDR3 is made up of 16 amino acids. CDR3 protein: CASSQVAGRSYNEQFF. In nucleotides, the CDR3 is TGCGCCAGCAGCCAAGTTGCGGGACGCTCCTACAATGAGCAGTTCTTC.

The V and J genes are TRBV5-1 and TRBJ2-7; possible D gene TRBD2, 5 bases. The germline CDR1 and CDR2 sequences are SGHRS and YFSETQ. V lost 4 bases and J lost 6, with 14 bases in between. This CDR3 has 13 residues. The CDR3 reads CASSPGVSREQYF. CDR3 nucleotide sequence: TGCGCCAGCAGCCCCGGGGTCAGCCGCGAGCAGTACTTC.

The rearrangement links TRBV28 to TRBJ1-6; D is perhaps TRBD1 (5 bases). CDR1 and CDR2 (germline): MDHEN, SYDVKM. The CDR3 loop spans 16 amino acids. V lost 0 bases and J 0 bases, leaving 6 bases between the germline ends. The DNA for the CDR3 is TGTGCCAGCAGTTTATGGGACAACTCCTATAATTCACCCCTCCACTTT. It is translated as CASSLWDNSYNSPLHF.

The chain joins TRBV20-1 to TRBJ1-5, with a tentative D call TRBD1 (5 bases). The CDR3 sequence is 17 residues long. V was pared by 0 bases and J by 6 bases, with 21 bases between. CDR1 and CDR2 (germline): DFQATT, SNEGSKA (reference sequence). CDR3 sequence reads: CSARDLGQGGLIQPQHF. The CDR3 DNA sequence: TGCAGTGCTAGAGATCTTGGGCAGGGTGGGCTCATTCAGCCCCAGCATTTT.

This clonotype has at least ten counts. The CDR3 DNA reads as TGCAGTGGCCAACAGGGGACCCAAGAGACCCAGTACTTC. As protein: CSGQQGTQETQYF. The chain couples TRBV20-1 to TRBJ2-5, with 7 bases lining up with TRBD1. V trimming: 7 bases; J trimming: 1 base; junction bases outside the gene matches: 6. The CDR3 contains 13 residues. CDR1 DFQATT and CDR2 SNEGSKA come from the germline V gene (reference sequence).

This clonotype was observed a few times. This chain joins TRBV19 and TRBJ1-1; D uncertain. The CDR3 extends over 11 amino acids. Per the germline V gene, CDR1 is LNHDA and CDR2 is SQIVND (reference sequence). V lost 7 bases to trimming and J lost 5 bases, with 8 bases between them. The CDR3 is CASILRTEAFF. The CDR3 DNA follows: TGTGCCAGTATTCTTCGGACTGAAGCTTTCTTT.

This clonotype was counted at least ten times. The chain employs TRBV12-3 or TRBV12-4 and TRBJ1-1, with D unclear. This CDR3 has 12 amino acids. Deletions cut 6 bases from V and 0 bases from J, with 5 bases between. The CDR3: CASRTMNTEAFF. The DNA of the CDR3 is TGTGCCAGCAGAACAATGAACACTGAAGCTTTCTTT.

At least ten counts were recorded for this clonotype. V gene TRBV7-2 combines with J gene TRBJ2-7, with D tentatively TRBD2 (5 bases). Trimming took 5 bases from V and 3 from J, leaving 11 bases between them. CDR3 length: 13 residues. CDR1 and CDR2 from the germline V gene are SGHTA and FQGNSA. The CDR3 DNA reads as TGTGCCAGCAGCCCAGGACTGATCTACGAGCAGTACGTC. This translates into CASSPGLIYEQYV.

This clonotype was counted many times. V and J are TRBV6-5 and TRBJ1-5; D gene ambiguous. CDR3 size: 12 residues. V lost 4 bases to trimming and J lost 7 bases, with 8 bases between them. Looked up from germline, CDR1 is MNHEY and CDR2 is SVGAGI. CDR3 sequence reads: CASSSTGQPQHF. The CDR3 nucleotides are TGTGCCAGCAGTTCGACGGGGCAGCCCCAGCATTTT.

This clonotype was seen ten or more times. The chain links TRBV7-9 to TRBJ1-2; perhaps TRBD1 as D (5 bases). The V gene's germline CDR1 is SEHNR and CDR2 FQNEAQ (reference sequence). The CDR3 is 14 residues long. The germline V and J ends were trimmed by 6 bases and 5 bases, with 16 bases remaining between them. For the CDR3, the DNA is TGTGCCAGCAGACCCCGACAGAGGGTATATGGCTACACCTTC. It specifies CASRPRQRVYGYTF.

The V and J genes are TRBV5-5 and TRBJ2-7; 7 bases line up with TRBD1. J was trimmed by 3 bases and V by 0 bases; bases with no gene match: 9. The germline V gene encodes CDR1 SGHKS and CDR2 YYEKEE (reference sequence). The length of the CDR3 is 16 residues. CDR3 nucleotides: TGTGCCAGCAGCTTGGCATCGGGGACAGCCCTCTACGAGCAGTACTTC. As protein: CASSLASGTALYEQYF. Using reference TRBV5-5 and TRBJ2-7 for the parts outside the CDR3, the full variable domain is DAGVTQSPTHLIKTRGQQVTLRCSPISGHKSVSWYQQVLGQGPQFIFQYYEKEERGRGNFPDRFSARQFPNYSSELNVNALLLGDSALYLCASSLASGTALYEQYFGPGTRLTVT.